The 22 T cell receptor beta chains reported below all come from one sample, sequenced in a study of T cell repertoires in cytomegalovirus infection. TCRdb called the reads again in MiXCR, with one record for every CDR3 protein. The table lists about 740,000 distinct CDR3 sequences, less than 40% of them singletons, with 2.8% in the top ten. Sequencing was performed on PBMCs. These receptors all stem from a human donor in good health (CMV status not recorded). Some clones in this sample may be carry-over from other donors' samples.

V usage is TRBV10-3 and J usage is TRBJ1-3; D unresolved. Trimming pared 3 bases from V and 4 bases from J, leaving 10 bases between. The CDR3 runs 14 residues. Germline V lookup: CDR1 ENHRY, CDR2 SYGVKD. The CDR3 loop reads CAISDRSRGNTIYF. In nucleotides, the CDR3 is TGTGCCATCAGTGACAGGAGCCGGGGAAACACCATATATTTT.

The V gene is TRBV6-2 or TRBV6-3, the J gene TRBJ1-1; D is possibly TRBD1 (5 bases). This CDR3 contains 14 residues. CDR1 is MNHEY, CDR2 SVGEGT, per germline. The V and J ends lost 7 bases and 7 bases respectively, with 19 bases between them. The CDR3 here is CASKMDTGPFEAFF. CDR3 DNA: TGTGCCAGCAAAATGGACACCGGCCCCTTTGAAGCTTTCTTT.

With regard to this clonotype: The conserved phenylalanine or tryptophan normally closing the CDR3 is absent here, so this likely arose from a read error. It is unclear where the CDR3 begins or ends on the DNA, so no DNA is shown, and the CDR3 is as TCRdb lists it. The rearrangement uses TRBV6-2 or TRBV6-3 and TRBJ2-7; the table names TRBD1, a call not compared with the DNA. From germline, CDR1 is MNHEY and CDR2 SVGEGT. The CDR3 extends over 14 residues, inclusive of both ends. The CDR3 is CASRHRDRTLGQDL.

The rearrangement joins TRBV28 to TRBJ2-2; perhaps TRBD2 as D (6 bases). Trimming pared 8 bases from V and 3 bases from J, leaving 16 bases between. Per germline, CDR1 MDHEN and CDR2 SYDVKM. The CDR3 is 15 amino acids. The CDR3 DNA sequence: TGTGCCAGCGGCCAGTCGGGAGTCGACACCGGGGAGCTGTTTTTT. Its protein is CASGQSGVDTGELFF.

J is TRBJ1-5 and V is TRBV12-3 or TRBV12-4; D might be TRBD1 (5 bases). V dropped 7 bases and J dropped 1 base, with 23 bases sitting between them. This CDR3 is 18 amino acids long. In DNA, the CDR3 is TGTGCCAGCAATTATAAGACCTTGGGGCACAGAAGCAATCAGCCCCAGCATTTT. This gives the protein CASNYKTLGHRSNQPQHF.

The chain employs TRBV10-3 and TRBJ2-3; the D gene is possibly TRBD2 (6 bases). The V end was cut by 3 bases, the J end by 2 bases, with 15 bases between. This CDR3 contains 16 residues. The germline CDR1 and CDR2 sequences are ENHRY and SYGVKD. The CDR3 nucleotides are TGTGCCATCAGTGATTCGGCCGCGGGGCTCACAGATACGCAGTATTTT. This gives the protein CAISDSAAGLTDTQYF.

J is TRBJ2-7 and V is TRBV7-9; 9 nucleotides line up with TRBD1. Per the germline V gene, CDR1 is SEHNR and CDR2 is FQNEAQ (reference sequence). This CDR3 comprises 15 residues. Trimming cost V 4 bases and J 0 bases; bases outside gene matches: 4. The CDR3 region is CASSWTGEGSYEQYF. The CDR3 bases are TGTGCCAGCAGCTGGACAGGGGAGGGCTCCTACGAGCAGTACTTC. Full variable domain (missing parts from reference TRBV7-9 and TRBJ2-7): DTGVSQNPRHKITKRGQNVTFRCDPISEHNRLYWYRQTLGQGPEFLTYFQNEAQLEKSRLLSDRFSAERPKGSFSTLEIQRTEQGDSAMYLCASSWTGEGSYEQYFGPGTRLTVT.

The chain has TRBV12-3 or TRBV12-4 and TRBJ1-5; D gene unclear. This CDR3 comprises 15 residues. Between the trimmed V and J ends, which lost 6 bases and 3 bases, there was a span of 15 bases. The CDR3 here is CASRPGLENNQPQHF. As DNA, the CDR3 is TGTGCCAGCAGACCCGGGCTAGAAAACAATCAGCCCCAGCATTTT.

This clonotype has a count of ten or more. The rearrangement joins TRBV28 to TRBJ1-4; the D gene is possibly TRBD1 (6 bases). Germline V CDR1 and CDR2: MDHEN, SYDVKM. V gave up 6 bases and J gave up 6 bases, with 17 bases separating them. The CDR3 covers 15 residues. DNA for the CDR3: TGTGCCAGCAGGAGTACAGGGCTTCGGCATGAAAAACTGTTTTTT. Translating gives CASRSTGLRHEKLFF.

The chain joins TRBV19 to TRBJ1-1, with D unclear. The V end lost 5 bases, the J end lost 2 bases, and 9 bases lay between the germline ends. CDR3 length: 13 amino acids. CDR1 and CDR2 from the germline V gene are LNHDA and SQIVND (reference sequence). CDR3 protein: CASSWLANTEAFF. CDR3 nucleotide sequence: TGTGCCAGTAGTTGGCTGGCTAACACTGAAGCTTTCTTT.

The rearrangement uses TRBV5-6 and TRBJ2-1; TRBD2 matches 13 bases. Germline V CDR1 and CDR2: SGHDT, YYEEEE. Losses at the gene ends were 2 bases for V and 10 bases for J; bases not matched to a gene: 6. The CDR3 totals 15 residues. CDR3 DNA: TGTGCCAGCAGCTTCGGGACTAGCGGGGTAATAGAGCAGTTCTTC. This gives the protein CASSFGTSGVIEQFF.

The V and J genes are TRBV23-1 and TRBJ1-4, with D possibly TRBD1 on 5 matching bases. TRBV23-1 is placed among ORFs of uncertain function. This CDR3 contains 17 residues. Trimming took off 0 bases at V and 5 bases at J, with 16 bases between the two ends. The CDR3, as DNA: TGCGCCAGCAGTCAATCTTATCAGGGAGAGAGGAATGAAAAACTGTTTTTT. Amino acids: CASSQSYQGERNEKLFF.

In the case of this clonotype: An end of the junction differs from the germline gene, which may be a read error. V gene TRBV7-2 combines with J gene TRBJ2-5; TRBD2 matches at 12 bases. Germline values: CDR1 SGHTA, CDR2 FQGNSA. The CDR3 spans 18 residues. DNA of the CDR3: TGTGCCAACAGCTCTCCCCCGGGGACTAGCGGGTACCAAGAGACCCAGTACTTC. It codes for CANSSPPGTSGYQETQYF.

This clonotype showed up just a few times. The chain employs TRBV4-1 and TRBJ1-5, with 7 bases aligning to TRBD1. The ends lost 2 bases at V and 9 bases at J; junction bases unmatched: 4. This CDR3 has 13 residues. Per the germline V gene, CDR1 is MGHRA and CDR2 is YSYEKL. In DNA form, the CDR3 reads TGCGCCAGCAGCCAACAGGGGGGGGGGCCCCAGCATTTT. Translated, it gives CASSQQGGGPQHF.

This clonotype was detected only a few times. CDR3 bases: TGTGCCACCATGGTAGGGGAGATGAACACTGAAGCTTTCTTT. The encoded protein is CATMVGEMNTEAFF. The rearrangement joins TRBV6-1 to TRBJ1-1; D is possibly TRBD1 (5 bases). V dropped 10 bases and J dropped 0 bases, with 15 bases sitting between them. CDR1 and CDR2 (germline): MNHNS, SASEGT. CDR3 size: 14 residues.

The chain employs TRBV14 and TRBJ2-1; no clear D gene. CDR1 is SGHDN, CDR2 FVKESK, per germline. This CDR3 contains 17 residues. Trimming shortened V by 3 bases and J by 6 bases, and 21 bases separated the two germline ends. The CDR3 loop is CASSHLNVRTPPNEQFF. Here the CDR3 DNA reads TGTGCCAGCAGCCACCTAAATGTAAGGACCCCACCCAATGAGCAGTTCTTC.

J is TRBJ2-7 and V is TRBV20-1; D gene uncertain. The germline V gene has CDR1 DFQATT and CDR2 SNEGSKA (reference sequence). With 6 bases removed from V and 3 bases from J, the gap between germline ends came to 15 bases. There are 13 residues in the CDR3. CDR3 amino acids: CSAQGSRSYEQYF. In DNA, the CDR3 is TGCAGTGCCCAAGGGTCCCGGAGCTACGAGCAGTACTTC.

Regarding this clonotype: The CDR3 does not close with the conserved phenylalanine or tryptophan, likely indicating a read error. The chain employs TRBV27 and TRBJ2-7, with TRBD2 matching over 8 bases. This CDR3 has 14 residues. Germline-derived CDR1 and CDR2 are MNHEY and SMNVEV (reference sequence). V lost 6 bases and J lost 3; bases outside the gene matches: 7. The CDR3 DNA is TGTGCCAGCAGCCCGGGACTAGTAGGCTACGAGCAGTACTGC. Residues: CASSPGLVGYEQYC.

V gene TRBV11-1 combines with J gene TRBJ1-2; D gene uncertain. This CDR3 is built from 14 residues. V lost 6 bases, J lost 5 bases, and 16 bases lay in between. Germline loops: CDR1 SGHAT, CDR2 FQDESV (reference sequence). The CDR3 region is CASSKTGDRYGYTF. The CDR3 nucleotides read TGTGCCAGCAGTAAGACCGGGGATAGATATGGCTACACCTTC.

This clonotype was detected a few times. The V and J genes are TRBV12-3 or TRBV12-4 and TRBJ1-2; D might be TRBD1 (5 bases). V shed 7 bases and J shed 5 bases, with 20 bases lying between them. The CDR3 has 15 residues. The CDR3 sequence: CASTLPLRVTYGYTF. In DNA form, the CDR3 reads TGTGCCAGCACTCTACCCCTCAGGGTAACATATGGCTACACCTTC.

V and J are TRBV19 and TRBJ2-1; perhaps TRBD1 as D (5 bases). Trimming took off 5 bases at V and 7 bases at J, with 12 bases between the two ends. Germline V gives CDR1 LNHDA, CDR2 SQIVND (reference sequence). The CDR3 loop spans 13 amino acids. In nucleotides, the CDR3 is TGTGCCAGTAGTCCTTCTGACAGAAATGAGCAGTTCTTC. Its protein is CASSPSDRNEQFF.

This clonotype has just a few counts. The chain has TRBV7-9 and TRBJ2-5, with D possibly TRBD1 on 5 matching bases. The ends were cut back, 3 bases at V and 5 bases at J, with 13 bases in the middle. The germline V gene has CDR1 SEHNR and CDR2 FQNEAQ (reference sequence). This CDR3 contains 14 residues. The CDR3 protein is CASSFRTHGETQYF. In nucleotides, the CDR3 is TGTGCCAGCAGCTTTAGGACACACGGGGAGACCCAGTACTTC.